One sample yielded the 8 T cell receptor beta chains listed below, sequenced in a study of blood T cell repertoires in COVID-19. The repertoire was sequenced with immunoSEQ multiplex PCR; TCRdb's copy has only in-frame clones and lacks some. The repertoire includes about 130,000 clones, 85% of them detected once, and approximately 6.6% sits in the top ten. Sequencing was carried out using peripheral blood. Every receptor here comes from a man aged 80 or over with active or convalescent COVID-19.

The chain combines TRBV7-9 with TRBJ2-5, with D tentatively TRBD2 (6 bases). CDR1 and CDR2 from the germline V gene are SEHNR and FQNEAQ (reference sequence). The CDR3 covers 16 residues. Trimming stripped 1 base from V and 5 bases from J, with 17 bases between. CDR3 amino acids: CASSLGASVMVETQYF. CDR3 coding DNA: TGTGCCAGCAGCTTAGGGGCTAGCGTCATGGTGGAGACCCAGTACTTC.

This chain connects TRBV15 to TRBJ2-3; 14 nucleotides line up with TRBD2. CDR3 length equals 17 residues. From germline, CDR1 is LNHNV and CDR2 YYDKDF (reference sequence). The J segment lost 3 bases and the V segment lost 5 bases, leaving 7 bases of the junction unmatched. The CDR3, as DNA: TGTGCCACCAGCCCCGGACTAGCGGGGGGTAAGACAGATACGCAGTATTTT. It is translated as CATSPGLAGGKTDTQYF.

The CDR3 DNA sequence: TGTGCCAGCAGCTTGGCCGGACAGGTGACCTACGAGCAGTACTTC. Protein: CASSLAGQVTYEQYF. The V call is TRBV7-2, the J call TRBJ2-7; 7 positions match TRBD1. This CDR3 is 15 amino acids long. V was pared by 3 bases and J by 2 bases, with 7 bases of the junction left unmatched. CDR1 and CDR2 (germline): SGHTA, FQGNSA. Full variable domain (remainder filled in from reference TRBV7-2 and TRBJ2-7): GAGVSQSPSNKVTEKGKDVELRCDPISGHTALYWYRQSLGQGLEFLIYFQGNSAPDKSGLPSDRFSAERTGGSVSTLTIQRTQQEDSAVYLCASSLAGQVTYEQYFGPGTRLTVT.

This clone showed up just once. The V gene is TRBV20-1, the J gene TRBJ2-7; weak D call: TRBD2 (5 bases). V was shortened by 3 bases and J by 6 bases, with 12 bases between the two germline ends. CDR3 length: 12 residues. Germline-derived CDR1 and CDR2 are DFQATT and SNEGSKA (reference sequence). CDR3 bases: TGCAGTGCTAGTACCGGGAACCCCGAGCAGTACTTC. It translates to CSASTGNPEQYF.

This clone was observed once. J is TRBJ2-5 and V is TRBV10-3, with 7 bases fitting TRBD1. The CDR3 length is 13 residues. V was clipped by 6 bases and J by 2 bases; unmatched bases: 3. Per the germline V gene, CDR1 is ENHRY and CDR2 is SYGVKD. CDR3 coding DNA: TGTGCCATCAGACCGGGACAGCAAGAGACCCAGTACTTC. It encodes CAIRPGQQETQYF.

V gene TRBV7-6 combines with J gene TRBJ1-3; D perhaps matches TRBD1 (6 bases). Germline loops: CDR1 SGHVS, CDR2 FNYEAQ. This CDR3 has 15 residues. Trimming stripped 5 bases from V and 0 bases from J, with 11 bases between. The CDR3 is CASSLQGTSGNTIYF. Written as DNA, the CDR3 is TGTGCCAGCAGCCTGCAGGGGACCTCTGGAAACACCATATATTTT.

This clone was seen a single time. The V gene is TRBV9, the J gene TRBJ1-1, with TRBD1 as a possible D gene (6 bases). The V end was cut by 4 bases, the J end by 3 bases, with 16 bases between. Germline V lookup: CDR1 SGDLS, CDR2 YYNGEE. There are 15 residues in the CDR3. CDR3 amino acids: CASSQQGMGDTEAFF. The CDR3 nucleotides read TGTGCCAGCAGCCAACAGGGTATGGGGGACACTGAAGCTTTCTTT.

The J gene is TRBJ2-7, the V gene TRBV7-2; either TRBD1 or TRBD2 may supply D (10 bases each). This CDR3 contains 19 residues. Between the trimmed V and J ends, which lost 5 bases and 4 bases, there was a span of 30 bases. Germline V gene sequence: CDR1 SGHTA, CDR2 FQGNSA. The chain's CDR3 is CASSLVGTGVKREGYEQYF. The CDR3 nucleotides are TGTGCCAGCAGCCTAGTGGGGACAGGGGTGAAGCGGGAGGGTTACGAGCAGTACTTC.